Each of the 18 T cell receptor beta chains below was sequenced from the same sample in a study of control samples from healthy donors and cancer patients. Here immunoSEQ multiplex PCR was the method, and the copy in TCRdb shows in-frame clones only, minus some. The sample has roughly 120,000 clones; 70% to 90% are singletons. The sequencing sample was made of blood. The receptors derive from a man aged 45-65 years in good health.

This clone has more than one count but fewer than ten. This sequence joins TRBV19 and TRBJ2-6; D is unclear. V was shortened by 6 bases and J by 0 bases, with 12 bases between the two germline ends. The germline CDR1 and CDR2 sequences are LNHDA and SQIVND (reference sequence). There are 16 residues in the CDR3. The CDR3 nucleotides read TGTGCCAGTAGCCTCACAAGAGGCTCTGGGGCCAACGTCCTGACTTTC. This codes for CASSLTRGSGANVLTF.

CDR3 nucleotide sequence: TGCGCCAGCAGCATTAGCGGGACAACTGGCTACACCTTC. Amino acids: CASSISGTTGYTF. This rearrangement joins TRBV5-1 to TRBJ1-2; possible D gene TRBD1, 6 bases. V dropped 4 bases and J dropped 7 bases, with 14 bases sitting between them. The CDR3 contains 13 residues. The germline V gene has CDR1 SGHRS and CDR2 YFSETQ. Supplemented by reference TRBV5-1 and TRBJ1-2, the full variable domain reads KAGVTQTPRYLIKTRGQQVTLSCSPISGHRSVSWYQQTPGQGLQFLFEYFSETQRNKGNFPGRFSGRQFSNSRSEMNVSTLELGDSALYLCASSISGTTGYTFGSGTRLTVV.

The genes are TRBV30 and TRBJ1-1, with D possibly TRBD1 on 5 matching bases. V was pared by 2 bases and J by 2 bases, with 9 bases between. The CDR3 is 13 residues long. From germline, CDR1 is GTSNPN and CDR2 SVGIG (reference sequence). The CDR3, as DNA: TGTGCCTGGAGTCGGAGGGGCAACACTGAAGCTTTCTTT. Translation: CAWSRRGNTEAFF.

The chain couples TRBV30 to TRBJ2-3; the D is unclear. Trimming removed 0 bases at V and 1 base at J, with 14 bases between. CDR3 size: 16 residues. Germline V lookup: CDR1 GTSNPN, CDR2 SVGIG (reference sequence). CDR3 nucleotide sequence: TGTGCCTGGAGTGTGTGGGTCCGTGGGGGCACAGATACGCAGTATTTT. Translation gives CAWSVWVRGGTDTQYF.

The chain employs TRBV7-2 and TRBJ1-6, with D hard to call. V was trimmed by 1 base and J by 7 bases, leaving 11 bases between them. Germline V lookup: CDR1 SGHTA, CDR2 FQGNSA. CDR3 length: 15 amino acids. The CDR3 loop is CASSLDGIGNSPLHF. CDR3 nucleotide sequence: TGTGCCAGCAGCTTAGACGGGATCGGGAATTCACCCCTCCACTTT. Filled out from reference TRBV7-2 and TRBJ1-6, the complete variable domain reads GAGVSQSPSNKVTEKGKDVELRCDPISGHTALYWYRQSLGQGLEFLIYFQGNSAPDKSGLPSDRFSAERTGGSVSTLTIQRTQQEDSAVYLCASSLDGIGNSPLHFGNGTRLTVT.

The genes are TRBV11-2 and TRBJ1-5; D is undetermined. From germline, CDR1 is SGHAT and CDR2 FQNNGV. This CDR3 spans 15 amino acids. V was shortened by 0 bases and J by 4 bases, with 10 bases between the two germline ends. The CDR3 DNA reads as TGTGCCAGCAGCTTAGACAGGACTCCAAATCAGCCCCAGCATTTT. As protein: CASSLDRTPNQPQHF.

In nucleotides, the CDR3 is TGTGCCAGTAGTTCGGGGGTTAACACTGAAGCTTTCTTT. As protein: CASSSGVNTEAFF. The J gene is TRBJ1-1, the V gene TRBV19; a possible D gene is TRBD1 (5 bases). Trimming left V 5 bases short and J 2 bases short, with 9 bases between. Germline CDR1 LNHDA, CDR2 SQIVND (reference sequence). This CDR3 has 13 residues. The variable domain in full, with the rest retrieved from reference TRBV19 and TRBJ1-1, is DGGITQSPKYLFRKEGQNVTLSCEQNLNHDAMYWYRQDPGQGLRLIYYSQIVNDFQKGDIAEGYSVSREKKESFPLTVTSAQKNPTAFYLCASSSGVNTEAFFGQGTRLTVV.

In nucleotides, the CDR3 is TGTGCCAGCCGCCCAGCGGGGGGGACCTACGAGCAGTACTTC. Its translation is CASRPAGGTYEQYF. V is TRBV5-4 and J is TRBJ2-7, with 10 bases matching TRBD2. J gave up 2 bases and V 7 bases, and 6 bases lay outside the gene matches. The CDR3 is made up of 14 amino acids. Germline V lookup: CDR1 SGHNT, CDR2 YYREEE (reference sequence).

The genes are TRBV18 and TRBJ2-6; TRBD1 is a possible D gene (6 bases). V lost 5 bases and J lost 0, with 14 bases in between. CDR3 length: 17 amino acids. CDR1 is KGHSH, CDR2 LQKENI, per germline. CDR3 sequence reads: CASSAGTPSSGANVLTF. CDR3 DNA: TGTGCCAGCTCAGCAGGGACACCAAGCTCTGGGGCCAACGTCCTGACTTTC.

The chain combines TRBV5-4 with TRBJ2-7; D might be TRBD2 (7 bases). V was cut by 2 bases and J by 6 bases, with 12 bases left in between. Germline values: CDR1 SGHNT, CDR2 YYREEE (reference sequence). This CDR3 is 13 amino acids long. CDR3 nucleotide sequence: TGTGCCAGCAGCTTAGGGGGGGCCGGCGAGCAGTACTTC. Its translation: CASSLGGAGEQYF.

This sequence joins TRBV2 and TRBJ1-2; 9 positions agree with TRBD1. Germline CDR1 is SNHLY and CDR2 is FYNNEI. Trimming took 2 bases from V and 6 from J; bases not matched to a gene: 4. The CDR3 has 14 residues. The CDR3 sequence is CASSEMGQGHGYTF. The CDR3, as DNA: TGTGCCAGCAGTGAAATGGGACAGGGTCATGGCTACACCTTC.

This sequence joins TRBV6-2 or TRBV6-3 and TRBJ1-2; no clear D gene. CDR1 and CDR2 (germline): MNHEY, SVGEGT. There are 15 residues in the CDR3. V lost 0 bases to trimming and J lost 2 bases, with 10 bases between them. CDR3 loop: CASSYSELGNYGYTF. As DNA, the CDR3 is TGTGCCAGCAGTTACTCGGAGCTAGGGAACTATGGCTACACCTTC.

The V gene is TRBV11-3, the J gene TRBJ2-5; D is uncertain. V shed 6 bases and J shed 1 base, with 9 bases lying between them. This CDR3 has 13 residues. The germline V gene encodes CDR1 SGHNT and CDR2 YENEEA. As DNA, the CDR3 is TGTGCCAGCAGTCATAGGTTCCAAGAGACCCAGTACTTC. Translation gives CASSHRFQETQYF. The full variable domain, in which reference TRBV11-3 and TRBJ2-5 provide the parts outside the CDR3, is EAGVVQSPRYKIIEKKQPVAFWCNPISGHNTLYWYLQNLGQGPELLIRYENEEAVDDSQLPKDRFSAERLKGVDSTLKIQPAELGDSAVYLCASSHRFQETQYFGPGTRLLVL.

The chain combines TRBV15 with TRBJ1-1; D perhaps matches TRBD1 (6 bases). CDR1 and CDR2 (germline): LNHNV, YYDKDF (reference sequence). CDR3 length equals 15 residues. Trimming pared 2 bases from V and 1 base from J, leaving 11 bases between. In DNA, the CDR3 is TGTGCCACCAGCAGATCTAGACAGGCGAACACTGAAGCTTTCTTT. Translating it yields CATSRSRQANTEAFF.

V usage is TRBV5-6 and J usage is TRBJ2-2; D unresolved. The CDR3 loop spans 15 amino acids. Looked up from germline, CDR1 is SGHDT and CDR2 is YYEEEE. Trimming pared 0 bases from V and 0 bases from J, leaving 6 bases between. CDR3 sequence: CASSLAVANTGELFF. The DNA for the CDR3 is TGTGCCAGCAGCTTGGCGGTTGCGAACACCGGGGAGCTGTTTTTT.

The chain recombines TRBV11-2 with TRBJ1-5; D is undetermined. This CDR3 is 14 amino acids long. The V end was cut by 5 bases, the J end by 4 bases, with 12 bases between. Germline CDR1 is SGHAT and CDR2 is FQNNGV. The CDR3 spells CASSPAGLNQPQHF. The CDR3 DNA sequence: TGTGCCAGCAGCCCGGCGGGTCTTAATCAGCCCCAGCATTTT.

V is TRBV19 and J is TRBJ1-2; 10 nucleotides agree with TRBD1. This CDR3 is 14 amino acids long. J gave up 2 bases and V 7 bases, and 4 bases lay outside the gene matches. Germline loops: CDR1 LNHDA, CDR2 SQIVND (reference sequence). The CDR3 bases are TGTGCCAGTACCCCGGGACAGGGGAACTATGGCTACACCTTC. It yields the protein CASTPGQGNYGYTF.

This chain links TRBV7-8 with TRBJ1-1; no clear D gene. CDR1 SGHVS and CDR2 FQNEAQ come from the germline V gene. Trimming removed 1 base at V and 4 bases at J, with 10 bases between. The CDR3 is 14 amino acids. CDR3 sequence reads: CASSLGGVGTEAFF. The CDR3 bases are TGTGCCAGCAGCTTAGGGGGAGTGGGCACTGAAGCTTTCTTT. The full variable domain, in which reference TRBV7-8 and TRBJ1-1 provide the parts outside the CDR3, is GAGVSQSPRYKVAKRGQDVALRCDPISGHVSLFWYQQALGQGPEFLTYFQNEAQLDKSGLPSDRFFAERPEGSVSTLKIQRTQQEDSAVYLCASSLGGVGTEAFFGQGTRLTVV.